These 8 T cell receptor beta chains were sequenced from one sample in a study of cytomegalovirus exposure and HLA in healthy donors. The PCR employed 60 Vbeta primers together with 13 Jbeta primers. Clones were sequenced by immunoSEQ multiplex PCR, and TCRdb holds only the in-frame ones, with some missing. Of 90,000 to 100,000 clones in the sample, 60% to 80% are singletons; the top ten hold approximately 7.7%. The sequenced sample was PBMCs. These receptors came from a female donor in good health and CMV-seronegative.

The chain couples TRBV7-3 to TRBJ1-2; TRBD1 matches at 8 bases. Germline assignment: CDR1 SGHTA and CDR2 FQGTGA. The CDR3 extends over 14 amino acids. Unmatched junction bases numbered 9, after V lost 5 bases and J lost 7 bases. The CDR3 nucleotides read TGTGCCAGCAGCGCGTCAGGGGGCAAAGGTGGCTACACCTTC. It codes for CASSASGGKGGYTF.

V usage is TRBV5-6 and J usage is TRBJ2-5; TRBD1 matches 10 bases. Trimming removed 4 bases from V and 4 bases from J; junction bases left unmatched: 7. The CDR3 contains 15 residues. Germline loops: CDR1 SGHDT, CDR2 YYEEEE. CDR3 in DNA: TGTGCCAGCAGCGCGGGACAGGGGTTTTCAGAGACCCAGTACTTC. Its protein product is CASSAGQGFSETQYF.

V gene TRBV30 combines with J gene TRBJ2-5, with TRBD2 identical over 8 bases. The CDR3 consists of 16 residues. Germline V gene sequence: CDR1 GTSNPN, CDR2 SVGIG (reference sequence). J lost 1 base, V lost 1 base, and 8 bases had no gene match. In DNA, the CDR3 is TGTGCCTGGAGTGCCATAGCGGGACCGATCCAAGAGACCCAGTACTTC. This gives the protein CAWSAIAGPIQETQYF.

The gene calls are TRBV7-3 and TRBJ1-2; 9 nucleotides agree with TRBD1. The CDR3 is 14 amino acids. Germline CDR1 and CDR2: SGHTA and FQGTGA. Germline trimming cut 5 bases from V and 6 bases from J; bases unmatched to any gene: 7. CDR3 DNA sequence: TGTGCCAGCAGCGAAACAGGGGGCATGGATGGCTACACCTTC. Amino acids: CASSETGGMDGYTF.

V gene TRBV5-4 combines with J gene TRBJ2-5, with D maybe TRBD2 (6 bases). V shed 1 base and J shed 5 bases, with 15 bases lying between them. This CDR3 is built from 15 residues. The V gene's germline CDR1 is SGHNT and CDR2 YYREEE (reference sequence). The CDR3 DNA reads TGTGCCAGCAGCTTGAAACGGGAGATTCGTGAGACCCAGTACTTC. Encoded protein: CASSLKREIRETQYF.

The rearrangement joins TRBV9 to TRBJ2-7; 9 bases align to TRBD2. From germline, CDR1 is SGDLS and CDR2 YYNGEE. The V gene end was trimmed by 4 bases and the J gene end by 5 bases; junction bases not matched to a gene: 7. This CDR3 region has 14 residues. Here the CDR3 DNA reads TGTGCCAGCAGCCTCGGACTAGCGAAGGACGAGCAGTACTTC. Protein sequence: CASSLGLAKDEQYF.

Only a few counts were recorded for this clone. The genes are TRBV27 and TRBJ1-5; maybe TRBD1 (6 bases). V was pared by 5 bases and J by 2 bases, with 13 bases between. CDR1 and CDR2 from the germline V gene are MNHEY and SMNVEV (reference sequence). The CDR3 is made up of 15 amino acids. The CDR3 DNA reads TGTGCCAGCAGTATCTACAGGGACGGCAATCAGCCCCAGCATTTT. This translates into CASSIYRDGNQPQHF.

This chain uses TRBV18 with TRBJ1-1, with TRBD1 matching 10 bases. Germline CDR1 reads KGHSH; CDR2 reads LQKENI. V shed 8 bases and J 3 bases; nucleotides not matched to a gene: 6. This CDR3 contains 14 residues. In DNA, the CDR3 is TGTGCCAGCAGGGGACAGGGGATTTACACTGAAGCTTTCTTT. Translated, it gives CASRGQGIYTEAFF.